These T cell receptor beta chains were read from a single sample in a study of blood T cell repertoires in COVID-19. TCRdb keeps only in-frame clones here, not all; method: immunoSEQ multiplex PCR. The sample lists some 110,000 clones, roughly nine tenths occurring once. The sequenced sample consisted of peripheral blood. The origin of the receptors is a man aged 40-50 years with acute or convalescent COVID-19. The conserved cysteine and the conserved F or W are not part of the CDR3 here.

J | V | CDR3
TRBJ1-1 | TRBV10-3 | AAGMWNTEAF
TRBJ1-5 | TRBV6-4 | ASSQEANQPQH
TRBJ1-2 | TRBV14 | ASSQDLQNYGYT
TRBJ1-5 | TRBV3-1/TRBV3-2 | ASSNQGLGQPQH
TRBJ2-4 | TRBV6-1 | ASSDAGTGRIQY
TRBJ2-3 | TRBV7-6 | ASSLGTGESTDTQY
TRBJ1-5 | TRBV6-4 | ASSFNQPQH
TRBJ1-4 | TRBV15 | ATAGGANEKLF
TRBJ2-1 | TRBV7-2 | ASSPGLAGGPSSYNEQF
TRBJ1-1 | TRBV4-2 | ASSQGLANTEAF
TRBJ2-2 | TRBV7-8 | ASSLEGRATGELF
TRBJ1-6 | TRBV27 | ASSLIGQDNSPLH
TRBJ2-5 | TRBV30 | AWTRGPETQY
TRBJ2-1 | TRBV5-1 | ASSFGQPTYNEQF
TRBJ1-4 | TRBV30 | AWDRVIGEKLF
TRBJ1-5 | TRBV19 | ASSIIMTGGFGQPQH
TRBJ1-2 | TRBV14 | ASSQDFGQGGPGYT
TRBJ1-2 | TRBV15 | ATSRGMSGYGYT
TRBJ2-1 | TRBV5-3 | ARSYTSGGSSYNEQF
TRBJ2-7 | TRBV27 | ASSLAEAYEQY
TRBJ2-2 | TRBV6-6 | ASSYLGGAGELF
TRBJ2-1 | TRBV11-2 | ASSSKRLAALYNEQF
TRBJ2-1 | TRBV7-6 | ASSLISVAGGYNEQF
TRBJ2-3 | TRBV9 | ASSVVQGSDTQY
TRBJ1-1 | TRBV9 | ASSFGTGGEAF
TRBJ1-3 | TRBV19 | ASSTGTGGNTIY
TRBJ2-7 | TRBV7-9 | ASSKTGWDEQY
TRBJ1-1 | TRBV5-8 | ASSSDKMNTEAF
TRBJ1-4 | TRBV7-6 | ASSLARGAREKLF
TRBJ1-2 | TRBV6-6 | ASSYSEVNYGYT
TRBJ1-6 | TRBV10-3 | AISEERGSSGSPLH
TRBJ1-1 | TRBV11-3 | ATYSSGQGAENTEAF
TRBJ1-2 | TRBV7-3 | ASSRDGTDSFYGYT
TRBJ2-5 | TRBV19 | ASSIGDRAQETQY
TRBJ2-5 | TRBV6-5 | ASMRQETQY
TRBJ2-3 | TRBV27 | ASSFPVLAEGIASTDTQY
TRBJ2-5 | TRBV5-5 | ASRFTDSQQETQY
TRBJ1-4 | TRBV30 | AWSVGYSATNEKLF
TRBJ1-5 | TRBV19 | ASSSGAAQPQH
TRBJ2-7 | TRBV13 | ASTARGGVEQY
TRBJ1-2 | TRBV4-2 | ASSQGADQGLGGYT
TRBJ2-1 | TRBV7-9 | ATGGRDDYNEQF
TRBJ2-2 | TRBV6-5 | ASKGGTGELF
TRBJ1-1 | TRBV27 | ASSLGTGGNTEAF
TRBJ2-3 | TRBV9 | ASSVTGQGETDTQY